The sequence of this T cell receptor (beta chain) was determined in a study of response to subunit inactivated influenza vaccine. Findings of the study overall: The authors put forward the suggestion that each seasonal influenza vaccination may bring in only a limited number of new T cells.

This clonotype was observed a handful of times. Its matching antigen is unknown. Losses at the gene ends were 4 bases for V and 5 bases for J; bases not matched to a gene: 3. The CDR3 sequence is 12 residues long. From germline, CDR1 is DFQATT and CDR2 SNEGSKA (reference sequence). TCRdb recomputed calls from the RT-PCR reads with MiXCR, one row per CDR3 protein. The sample holds roughly 180,000 distinct CDR3 sequences, about 10% seen once. The V gene is TRBV20-1, the J gene TRBJ1-2, with 8 bases aligning to TRBD1. The sample was non-naive T cells sorted from PBMCs, taken on the day of vaccination. This TCR derives from a man between 45 and 60 years old who received an inactivated influenza vaccine. The CDR3 here is CSAKQGGYGYTF. Here the CDR3 DNA reads TGCAGTGCTAAACAGGGGGGTTATGGCTACACCTTC.